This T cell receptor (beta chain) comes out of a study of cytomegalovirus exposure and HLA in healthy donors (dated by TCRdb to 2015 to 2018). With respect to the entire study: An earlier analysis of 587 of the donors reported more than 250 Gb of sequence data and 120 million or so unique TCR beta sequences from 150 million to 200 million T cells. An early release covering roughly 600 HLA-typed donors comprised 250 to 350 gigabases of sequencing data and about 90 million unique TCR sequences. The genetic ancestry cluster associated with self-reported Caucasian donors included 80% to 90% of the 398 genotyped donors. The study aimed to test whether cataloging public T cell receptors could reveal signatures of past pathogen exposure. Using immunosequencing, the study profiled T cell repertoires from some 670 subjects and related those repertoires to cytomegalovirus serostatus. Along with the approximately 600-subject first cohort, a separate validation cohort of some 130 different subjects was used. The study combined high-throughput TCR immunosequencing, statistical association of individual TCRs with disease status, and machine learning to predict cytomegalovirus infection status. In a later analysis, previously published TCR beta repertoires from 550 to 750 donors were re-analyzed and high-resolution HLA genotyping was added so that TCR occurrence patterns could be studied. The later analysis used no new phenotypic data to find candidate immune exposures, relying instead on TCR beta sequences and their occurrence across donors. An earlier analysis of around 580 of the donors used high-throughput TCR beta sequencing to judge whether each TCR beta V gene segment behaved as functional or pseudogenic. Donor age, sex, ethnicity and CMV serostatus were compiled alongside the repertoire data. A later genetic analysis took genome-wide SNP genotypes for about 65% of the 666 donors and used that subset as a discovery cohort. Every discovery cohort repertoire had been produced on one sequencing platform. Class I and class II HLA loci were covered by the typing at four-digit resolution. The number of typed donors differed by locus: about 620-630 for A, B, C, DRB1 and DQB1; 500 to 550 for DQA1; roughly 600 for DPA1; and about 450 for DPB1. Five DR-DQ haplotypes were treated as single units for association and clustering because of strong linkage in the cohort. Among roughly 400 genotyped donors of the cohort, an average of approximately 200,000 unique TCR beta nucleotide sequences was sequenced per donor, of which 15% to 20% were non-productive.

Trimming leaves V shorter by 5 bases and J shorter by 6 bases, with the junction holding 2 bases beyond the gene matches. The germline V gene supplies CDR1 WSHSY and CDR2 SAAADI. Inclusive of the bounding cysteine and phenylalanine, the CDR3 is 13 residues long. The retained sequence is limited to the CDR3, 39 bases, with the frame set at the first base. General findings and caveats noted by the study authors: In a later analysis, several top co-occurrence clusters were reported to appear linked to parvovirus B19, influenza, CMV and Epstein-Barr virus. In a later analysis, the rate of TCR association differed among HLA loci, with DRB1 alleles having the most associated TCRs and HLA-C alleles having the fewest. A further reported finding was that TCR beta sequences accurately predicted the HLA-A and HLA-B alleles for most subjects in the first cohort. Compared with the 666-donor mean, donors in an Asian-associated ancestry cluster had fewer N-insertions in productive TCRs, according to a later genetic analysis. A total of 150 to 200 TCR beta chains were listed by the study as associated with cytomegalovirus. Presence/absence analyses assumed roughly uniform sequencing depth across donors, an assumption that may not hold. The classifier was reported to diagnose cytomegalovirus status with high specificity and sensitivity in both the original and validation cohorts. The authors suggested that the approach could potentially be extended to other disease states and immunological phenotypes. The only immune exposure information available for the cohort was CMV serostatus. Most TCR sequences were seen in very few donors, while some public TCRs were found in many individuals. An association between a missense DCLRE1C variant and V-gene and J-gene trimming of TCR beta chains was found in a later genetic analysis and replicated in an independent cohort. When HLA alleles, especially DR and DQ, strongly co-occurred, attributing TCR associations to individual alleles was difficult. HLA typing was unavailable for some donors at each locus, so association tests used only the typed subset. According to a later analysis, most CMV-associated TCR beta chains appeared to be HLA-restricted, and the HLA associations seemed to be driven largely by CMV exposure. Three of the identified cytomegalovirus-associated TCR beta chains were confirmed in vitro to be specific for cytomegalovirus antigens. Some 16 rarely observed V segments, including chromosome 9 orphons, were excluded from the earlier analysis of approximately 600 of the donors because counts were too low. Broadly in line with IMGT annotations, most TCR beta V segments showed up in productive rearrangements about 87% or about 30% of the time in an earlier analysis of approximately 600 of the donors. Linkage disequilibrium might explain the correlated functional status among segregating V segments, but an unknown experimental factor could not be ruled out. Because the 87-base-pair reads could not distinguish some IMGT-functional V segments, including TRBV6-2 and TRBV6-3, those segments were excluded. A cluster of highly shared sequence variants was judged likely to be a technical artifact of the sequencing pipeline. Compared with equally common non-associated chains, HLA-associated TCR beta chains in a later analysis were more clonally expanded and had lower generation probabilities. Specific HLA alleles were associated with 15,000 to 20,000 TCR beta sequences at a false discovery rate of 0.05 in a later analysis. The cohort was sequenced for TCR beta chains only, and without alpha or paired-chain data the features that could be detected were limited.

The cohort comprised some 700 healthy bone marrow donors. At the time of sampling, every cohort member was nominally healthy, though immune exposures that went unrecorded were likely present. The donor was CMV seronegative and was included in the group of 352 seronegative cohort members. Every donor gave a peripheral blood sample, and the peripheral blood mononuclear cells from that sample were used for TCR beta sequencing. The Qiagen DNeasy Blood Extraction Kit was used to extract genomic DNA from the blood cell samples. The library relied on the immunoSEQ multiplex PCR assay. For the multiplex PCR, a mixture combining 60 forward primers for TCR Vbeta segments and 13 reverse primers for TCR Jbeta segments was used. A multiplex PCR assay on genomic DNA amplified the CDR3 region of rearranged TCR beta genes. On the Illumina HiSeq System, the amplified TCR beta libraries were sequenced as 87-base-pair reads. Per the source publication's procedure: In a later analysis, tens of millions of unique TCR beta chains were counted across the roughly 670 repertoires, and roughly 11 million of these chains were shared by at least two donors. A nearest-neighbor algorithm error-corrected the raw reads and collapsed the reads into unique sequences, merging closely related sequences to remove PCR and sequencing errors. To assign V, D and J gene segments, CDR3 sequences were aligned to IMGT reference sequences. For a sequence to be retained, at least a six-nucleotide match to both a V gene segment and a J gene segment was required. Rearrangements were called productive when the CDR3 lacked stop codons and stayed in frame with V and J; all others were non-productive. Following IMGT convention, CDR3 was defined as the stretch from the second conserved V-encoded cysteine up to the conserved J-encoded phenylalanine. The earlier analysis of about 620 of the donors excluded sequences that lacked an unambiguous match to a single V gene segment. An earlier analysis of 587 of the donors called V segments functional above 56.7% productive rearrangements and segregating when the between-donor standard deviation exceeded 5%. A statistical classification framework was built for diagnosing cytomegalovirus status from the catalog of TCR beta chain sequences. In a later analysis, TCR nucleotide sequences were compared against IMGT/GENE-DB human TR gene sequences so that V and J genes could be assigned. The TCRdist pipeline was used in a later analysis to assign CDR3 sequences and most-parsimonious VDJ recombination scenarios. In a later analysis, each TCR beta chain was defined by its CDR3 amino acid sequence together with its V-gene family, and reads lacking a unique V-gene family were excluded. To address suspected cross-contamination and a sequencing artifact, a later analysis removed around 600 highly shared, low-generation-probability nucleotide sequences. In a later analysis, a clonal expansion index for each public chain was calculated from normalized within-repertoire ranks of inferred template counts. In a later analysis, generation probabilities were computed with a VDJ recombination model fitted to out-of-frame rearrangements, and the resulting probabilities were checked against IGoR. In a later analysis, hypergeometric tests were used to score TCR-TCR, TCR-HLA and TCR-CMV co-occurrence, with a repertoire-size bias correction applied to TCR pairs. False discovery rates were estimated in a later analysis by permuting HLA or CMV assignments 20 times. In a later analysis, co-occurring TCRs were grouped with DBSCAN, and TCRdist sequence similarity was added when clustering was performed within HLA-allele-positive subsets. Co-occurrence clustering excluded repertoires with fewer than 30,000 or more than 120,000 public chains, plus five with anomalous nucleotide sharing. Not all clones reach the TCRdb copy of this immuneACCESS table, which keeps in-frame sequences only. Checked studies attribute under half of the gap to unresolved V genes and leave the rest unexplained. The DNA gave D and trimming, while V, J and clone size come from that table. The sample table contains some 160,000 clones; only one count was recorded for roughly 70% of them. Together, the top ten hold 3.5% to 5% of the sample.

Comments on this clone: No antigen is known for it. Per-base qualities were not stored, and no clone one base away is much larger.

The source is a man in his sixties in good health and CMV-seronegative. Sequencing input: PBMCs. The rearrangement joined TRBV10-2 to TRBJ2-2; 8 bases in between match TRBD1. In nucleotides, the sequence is TGCGCCAGCAGTCAGGGGGCAGCCGGGGAGCTGTTTTTT. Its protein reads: CASSQGAAGELFF.